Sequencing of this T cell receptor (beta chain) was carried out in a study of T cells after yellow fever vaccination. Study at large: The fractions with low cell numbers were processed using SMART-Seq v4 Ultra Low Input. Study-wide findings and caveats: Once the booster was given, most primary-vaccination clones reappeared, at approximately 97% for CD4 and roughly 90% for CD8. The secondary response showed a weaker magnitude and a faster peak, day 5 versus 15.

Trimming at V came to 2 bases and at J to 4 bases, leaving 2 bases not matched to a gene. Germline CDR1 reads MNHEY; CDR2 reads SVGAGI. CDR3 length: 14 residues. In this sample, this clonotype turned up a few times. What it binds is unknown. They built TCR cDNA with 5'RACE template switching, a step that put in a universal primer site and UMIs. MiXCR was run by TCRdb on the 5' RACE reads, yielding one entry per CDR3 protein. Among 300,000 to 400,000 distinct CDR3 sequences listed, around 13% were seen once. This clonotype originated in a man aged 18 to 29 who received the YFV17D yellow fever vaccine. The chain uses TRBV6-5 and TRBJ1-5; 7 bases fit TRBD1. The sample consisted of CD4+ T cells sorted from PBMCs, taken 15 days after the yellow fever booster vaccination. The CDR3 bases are TGTGCCAGCAGTTACCAGGGGGAGAATCAGCCCCAGCATTTT. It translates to CASSYQGENQPQHF.